This T cell receptor (beta chain) is drawn from a study of CD8+ T cells in alopecia areata. With regard to this clone: Its antigen is still unknown.

Findings of the study overall: Clonality in the scalp and expanded CD8+ clones ranked among the top 100 were significantly decreased by tofacitinib. The treated group had a single nonresponder, limiting CD8+ expansion-response conclusions.

Treatment meaning: oral pan-JAK inhibitor, 5-10 mg twice daily. From alopecia areata patients, lesional scalp punch biopsies and peripheral blood were collected. The CDR3 runs 14 residues. Germline lookup yields CDR1 SNHLY and CDR2 FYNNEI. V shed 3 bases and J shed 5 bases, with 10 bases lying between them. Sequencing relied on a cDNA template that was reverse transcribed from extracted RNA. This table comes from immunoSEQ multiplex PCR, and its TCRdb copy is limited to in-frame clones, with some not included. The sample contains approximately 160,000 clones, approximately 62% of which appear only once.

This sequence originates from a human donor with alopecia areata. The chain employs TRBV2 and TRBJ1-4; no clear D gene. The source was CD4+ T cells sorted from blood, collected at week 24, from a patient treated with tofacitinib. This CDR3 is CASSDGTGNEKLFF. The CDR3 DNA is TGTGCCAGCAGTGATGGAACGGGAAATGAAAAACTGTTTTTT.